This TCR beta chain was recovered during a study of blood T cell repertoires in COVID-19. Across the whole study: Researchers got acute and convalescent COVID-19 samples from the United States, Italy and Spain. From T cells, B-cell-depleted T cells, or PBMCs came the material, which was cDNA or gDNA.

Shortly before study entry, within 2 weeks, exposed participants had met a COVID-19 case. Deletions cut 3 bases from V and 4 bases from J, with 13 bases between. The CDR3 has 15 amino acids. In germline, CDR1 is MDHEN, CDR2 SYDVKM. In the original workflow: Amplification from reference gene primers served as the basis for estimated nucleated cell counts. Measured with immunoSEQ multiplex PCR; TCRdb has only the in-frame clones, and not every one. That table supplies the V and J calls and clone size; D and trimming were determined from the DNA. The sample lists approximately 250,000 clones; over 75% were seen once.

The chain employs TRBV28 and TRBJ1-5, with TRBD1 as a possible D gene (5 bases). This receptor was obtained from a woman between 40 and 55 years old who had been exposed to COVID-19. The sequencing sample was made of PBMCs or T cells enriched from blood (not recorded which). CDR3 loop: CASSLGRGVNQPQHF. CDR3 DNA sequence: TGTGCCAGCAGTTTGGGGAGGGGCGTAAATCAGCCCCAGCATTTT.